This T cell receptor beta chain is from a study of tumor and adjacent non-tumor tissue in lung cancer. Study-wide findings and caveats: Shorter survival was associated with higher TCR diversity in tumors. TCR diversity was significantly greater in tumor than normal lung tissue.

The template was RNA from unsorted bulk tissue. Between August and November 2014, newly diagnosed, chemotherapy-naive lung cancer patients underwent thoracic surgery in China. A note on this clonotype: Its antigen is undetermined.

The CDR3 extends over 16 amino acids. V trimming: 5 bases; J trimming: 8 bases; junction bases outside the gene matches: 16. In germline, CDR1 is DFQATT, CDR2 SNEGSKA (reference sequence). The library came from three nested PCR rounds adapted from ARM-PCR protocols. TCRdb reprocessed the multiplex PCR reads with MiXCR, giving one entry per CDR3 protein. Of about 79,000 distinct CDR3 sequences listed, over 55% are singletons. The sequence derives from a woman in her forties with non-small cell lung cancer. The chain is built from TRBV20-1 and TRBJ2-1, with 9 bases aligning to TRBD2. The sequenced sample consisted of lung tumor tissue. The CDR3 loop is CSACRRGRAICDEQFF. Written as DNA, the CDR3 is TGCAGTGCTTGCCGACGCGGGAGGGCCATTTGCGATGAGCAGTTCTTC.